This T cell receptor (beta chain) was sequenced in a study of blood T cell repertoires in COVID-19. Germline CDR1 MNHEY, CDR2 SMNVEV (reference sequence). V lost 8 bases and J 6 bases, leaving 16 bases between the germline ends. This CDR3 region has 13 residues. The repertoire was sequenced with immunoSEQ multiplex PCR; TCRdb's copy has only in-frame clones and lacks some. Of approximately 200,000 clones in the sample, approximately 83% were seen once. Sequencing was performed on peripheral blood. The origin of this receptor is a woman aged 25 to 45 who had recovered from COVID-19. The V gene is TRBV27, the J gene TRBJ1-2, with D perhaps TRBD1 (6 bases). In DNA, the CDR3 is TGTGCCAGCCCCGTAAGAGGGGGAGATGGCTACACCTTC. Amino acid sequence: CASPVRGGDGYTF.